This is a list of T cell receptor beta chains from one sample in a study of CD8 T cells in ankylosing spondylitis. TCRdb processed the 5' RACE reads anew with MiXCR; each CDR3 protein has one entry. The sample carries approximately 300,000 distinct CDR3 sequences, 7.5% to 9% recorded once. Sequencing was performed on blood, either unsorted or a sorted T cell fraction (not recorded which). The receptors derive from a male donor with ankylosing spondylitis. Both conserved end residues are part of each CDR3. The D gene is left open where the match is weak. Size is omitted from some rows. Given values are once, few, many or a class for expanded clones.

j_gene	v_gene	d_gene	abundance	CDR3aa	CDR3nt
TRBJ2-3	TRBV12-3/TRBV12-4	-	-	CASSPGQGSDTQYF	TGTGCCAGCAGCCCGGGGCAGGGTTCAGATACGCAGTATTTT
TRBJ1-2	TRBV7-9	-	many	CASSFGGELYGYTF	TGTGCCAGCAGCTTCGGGGGCGAACTCTATGGCTACACCTTC
TRBJ1-5	TRBV10-3	-	-	CAISGGGASNQPQHF	TGTGCCATCAGTGGGGGAGGGGCGAGCAATCAGCCCCAGCATTTT
TRBJ2-7	TRBV28	TRBD2	-	CASSSPSGRAREQYF	TGTGCCAGCAGTTCCCCAAGCGGGAGGGCTCGCGAGCAGTACTTC
TRBJ2-4	TRBV12-3/TRBV12-4	TRBD1	many	CASSLGGTGSLAKNIQYF	TGTGCCAGCAGTTTAGGGGGGACAGGCTCGCTAGCCAAAAACATTCAGTACTTC
TRBJ2-7	TRBV19	-	few	CASSISGDCCEQYF	TGTGCCAGTAGTATTTCCGGGGATTGCTGCGAGCAGTACTTC
TRBJ1-1	TRBV5-1	-	-	CASSSNRVGSSEAFF	TGCGCCAGCAGCTCCAACAGGGTAGGTTCGTCTGAAGCTTTCTTT
TRBJ2-1	TRBV28	-	-	CASSLGGGGGGDEQFF	TGTGCCAGCAGTTTAGGCGGCGGGGGTGGGGGCGATGAGCAGTTCTTC
TRBJ2-3	TRBV20-1	TRBD2	many	CSARAGTSVSDTQYF	TGCAGTGCTAGGGCCGGGACTAGCGTATCAGATACGCAGTATTTT
TRBJ1-1	TRBV27	-	few	CASRTDSYTEAFF	TGTGCCAGCAGGACGGACAGCTACACTGAAGCTTTCTTT
TRBJ2-1	TRBV5-4	-	-	CASMLERNYNEQFF	TGTGCCAGCATGCTGGAGCGGAACTACAATGAGCAGTTCTTC
TRBJ2-1	TRBV25-1	-	many	CASRGPGHPTYNEQFF	TGTGCCAGCAGGGGACCCGGACACCCAACATACAATGAGCAGTTCTTC
TRBJ2-2	TRBV10-3	TRBD2	-	CAIRPNRADRAGATTGELFF	TGTGCCATCAGACCAAACAGGGCTGATCGAGCGGGGGCGACCACCGGGGAGCTGTTTTTT
TRBJ2-7	TRBV7-6	TRBD1	-	CASSLVGTGMLYF	TGTGCCAGCAGCTTAGTCGGGACAGGGATGCTGTACTTC
TRBJ2-5	TRBV12-5	-	few	CASGLIYLGEETQYF	TGTGCTAGTGGTTTGATCTACCTGGGAGAAGAGACCCAGTACTTC
TRBJ2-1	TRBV9	TRBD2	-	CASSYNYKAGALSNEQFF	TGTGCCAGCAGCTACAATTACAAAGCGGGAGCCCTCTCTAATGAGCAGTTCTTC
TRBJ2-1	TRBV5-5	TRBD1	-	CASSLGQQSYNEQFF	TGTGCCAGCAGCCTGGGACAGCAATCCTACAATGAGCAGTTCTTC
TRBJ2-5	TRBV5-1	-	-	CASNQMGAETQYF	TGCGCCAGCAACCAGATGGGGGCTGAGACCCAGTACTTC
TRBJ2-5	TRBV6-5	-	few	CASSYSQGRKTQYF	TGTGCCAGCAGTTACTCGCAGGGTCGGAAGACCCAGTACTTC
TRBJ2-3	TRBV24-1	TRBD2	-	CATSTSGSSDTQYF	TGTGCCACTTCGACTAGCGGGAGCTCAGATACGCAGTATTTT
TRBJ2-3	TRBV29-1	-	many	CSVAQDTQYF	TGCAGCGTTGCTCAGGATACGCAGTATTTT
TRBJ2-7	TRBV5-1	-	-	CASSLWSSLHSYEQYF	TGCGCCAGCAGCTTGTGGTCCAGCCTACACTCCTACGAGCAGTACTTC
TRBJ2-5	TRBV20-1	TRBD2	few	CSGRLAGGETQYF	TGCAGTGGTCGGCTAGCGGGAGGAGAGACCCAGTACTTC
TRBJ1-5	TRBV6-2/TRBV6-3	-	-	CASSWTGPRGNSNQPQHF	TGTGCCAGCAGTTGGACCGGGCCGAGGGGTAATAGCAATCAGCCCCAGCATTTT
TRBJ2-5	TRBV13	TRBD2	many	CASSRGLAETQYF	TGTGCCAGCAGCCGGGGACTAGCGGAGACCCAGTACTTC
TRBJ1-3	TRBV29-1	-	-	CSVDGGNGNTIYF	TGCAGCGTTGACGGGGGGAATGGAAACACCATATATTTT
TRBJ2-7	TRBV20-1	TRBD1	few	CSARGQGTTYEQYF	TGCAGTGCTCGGGGACAGGGCACCACCTACGAGCAGTACTTC
TRBJ2-6	TRBV20-1	TRBD1	-	CSAREDRAGANVLTF	TGCAGTGCTAGGGAGGACAGGGCTGGGGCCAACGTCCTGACTTTC
TRBJ2-2	TRBV4-2	-	few	CASSQELVRTGELFF	TGTGCCAGCAGCCAAGAGCTTGTCCGGACCGGGGAGCTGTTTTTT
TRBJ2-3	TRBV2	TRBD2	few	CASSDRLAGGVSTDTQYF	TGTGCCAGCAGTGATCGCCTAGCGGGAGGGGTGAGCACAGATACGCAGTATTTT
TRBJ2-5	TRBV4-2	TRBD2	few	CASSQLTTAGDETQYF	TGTGCCAGCAGCCAACTTACTACGGCGGGAGATGAGACCCAGTACTTC
TRBJ2-2	TRBV12-3/TRBV12-4	-	many	CASSPTLRTGELFF	TGTGCCAGCAGTCCAACACTCAGGACCGGGGAGCTGTTTTTT
TRBJ2-5	TRBV12-5	-	few	CASVRLVETQYF	TGTGCTAGTGTACGGTTAGTGGAGACCCAGTACTTC
TRBJ1-5	TRBV7-9	TRBD1	few	CASNTRQGTQPQHF	TGTGCCAGCAACACAAGACAGGGGACGCAGCCCCAGCATTTT
TRBJ1-2	TRBV4-1	-	few	CASSQRPGTEDGGYGYTF	TGCGCCAGCAGCCAACGTCCCGGGACCGAGGATGGGGGATATGGCTACACCTTC
TRBJ2-3	TRBV11-1	TRBD1	few	CASTWDRNTDTQYF	TGTGCCAGCACCTGGGACAGGAACACAGATACGCAGTATTTT
TRBJ2-7	TRBV10-3	TRBD2	many	CAIRPRAGYDEQYF	TGTGCCATCAGACCTAGAGCGGGATATGACGAGCAGTACTTC
TRBJ2-3	TRBV28	-	few	CASSFYTDTQYF	TGTGCCAGCAGTTTTTACACAGATACGCAGTATTTT
TRBJ2-2	TRBV12-3/TRBV12-4	-	few	CAGFRGLAGPTGELFF	TGTGCCGGGTTCCGGGGGCTAGCAGGACCAACCGGGGAGCTGTTTTTT
TRBJ2-1	TRBV5-1	TRBD2	many	CASSLRLAGTAYNEQFF	TGCGCCAGCAGCTTGCGACTAGCGGGGACTGCGTACAATGAGCAGTTCTTC
TRBJ1-5	TRBV6-5	-	-	CASSYGGTNQPQHF	TGTGCCAGCAGTTACGGAGGGACCAATCAGCCCCAGCATTTT
TRBJ1-5	TRBV7-2	-	-	CASSRSPGHNQPQHF	TGTGCCAGCAGCCGATCACCGGGCCATAATCAGCCCCAGCATTTT
TRBJ2-1	TRBV29-1	TRBD2	few	CSVNRGLAGGVSEQFF	TGCAGCGTCAACCGGGGACTAGCGGGAGGAGTAAGTGAGCAGTTCTTC
TRBJ2-7	TRBV5-1	-	-	CASSLRSGARTYEQYF	TGCGCCAGCAGCTTGAGATCTGGAGCGCGAACCTACGAGCAGTACTTC
TRBJ1-1	TRBV5-1	TRBD1	few	CASSMRRDRGGEAFF	TGCGCCAGCAGCATGAGGCGGGACAGGGGGGGCGAAGCTTTCTTT
TRBJ2-7	TRBV3-1	-	many	CASSFSGATIEQYF	TGTGCCAGCAGCTTCAGCGGAGCCACTATCGAGCAGTACTTC
TRBJ2-3	TRBV19	TRBD2	-	CASSIWAGEPSSTDTQYF	TGTGCCAGTAGTATATGGGCGGGAGAGCCCTCTAGCACAGATACGCAGTATTTT
TRBJ2-1	TRBV15	-	-	CATSRAAYNEQFF	TGTGCCACCAGCAGAGCGGCCTACAATGAGCAGTTCTTC
TRBJ2-3	TRBV7-9	-	-	CASSLTRGGSTDTQYF	TGTGCCAGCAGCTTAACGCGGGGCGGTAGCACAGATACGCAGTATTTT
TRBJ2-1	TRBV5-5	TRBD2	few	CASSLESRGYNEQFF	TGTGCCAGCAGCTTAGAATCGCGGGGGTACAATGAGCAGTTCTTC
TRBJ2-5	TRBV4-3	-	-	CASSSQTGHQETQYF	TGCGCCAGCAGCTCACAAACGGGACACCAAGAGACCCAGTACTTC
TRBJ1-4	TRBV6-5	-	few	CASSYSWQGSNEKLFF	TGTGCCAGCAGTTACTCGTGGCAGGGTTCAAATGAAAAACTGTTTTTT
TRBJ1-6	TRBV21-1	-	many	CASSPRAGTENSPLHF	TGTGCCAGCAGCCCCCGCGCGGGGACGGAGAATTCACCCCTCCACTTT
TRBJ2-3	TRBV7-3	TRBD2	-	CASRAGTIADTQYF	TGTGCCAGCAGAGCCGGGACTATAGCAGATACGCAGTATTTT
TRBJ1-1	TRBV7-3	-	many	CASSLAAGNTEAFF	TGTGCCAGCAGCTTAGCGGCAGGGAACACTGAAGCTTTCTTT
TRBJ2-1	TRBV29-1	-	many	CSAPGLYYNEQFF	TGCAGCGCACCGGGACTCTACTACAATGAGCAGTTCTTC
TRBJ2-7	TRBV29-1	-	many	CSVESGGYEQYF	TGCAGCGTTGAATCAGGTGGCTACGAGCAGTACTTC
TRBJ2-5	TRBV29-1	TRBD2	-	CSVPTSGQETQYF	TGCAGCGTGCCGACTAGCGGACAAGAGACCCAGTACTTC
TRBJ2-1	TRBV11-2	TRBD2	-	CASSRLAGPLGAYSEQFF	TGTGCCAGCAGTCGACTAGCGGGACCCCTGGGGGCCTACAGTGAGCAGTTCTTC